This T cell receptor beta chain comes out of a study of regulatory T cells in long-lasting Graves disease. CDR3 size: 13 residues. V lost 6 bases and J 7 bases, leaving 13 bases between the germline ends. Time point here: newly diagnosed GD, antithyroid drugs for less than 3 months. Extracted RNA from PBMCs served as the source of the TCR library. This clonotype occurred many times. What it binds is not known. Study conclusions and caveats: With persistent disease, TRBV28, TRBJ1-2 and TRBJ2-5 were the favored segments. Examination was confined to peripheral blood, excluding thyroid tissue.

Building the TCR beta libraries relied on iRepertoire HTBI primers, and CDR3 regions underwent Arm-PCR. Authors' analysis steps: Detected in the samples were over 60 TRBV and around 15 TRBJ segments. TCRdb itself ran the multiplex PCR reads through MiXCR, one entry per CDR3 protein. What appears here as the V and J calls and clone size reflects TCRdb's work, not the paper's. The sample includes about 450,000 distinct CDR3 sequences, less than 15% seen only once; the top ten take approximately 17%. Another study also made use of these data, one on T cells in Graves' hyperthyroidism and ophthalmopathy. As that study records: The HTBI primer set served for first-round RT-PCR of the TCR CDR3.

This sequence joins TRBV12-3 or TRBV12-4 and TRBJ2-1; D unclear. The TCR comes from a woman between 45 and 65 years old with Graves disease. Specimen: peripheral blood mononuclear cells (PBMCs), collected at new diagnosis, from a patient treated with antithyroid drugs. For the CDR3, the DNA is TGTGCCAGCAGGGATTCTCGTAGGAATGAGCAGTTCTTC. It translates to CASRDSRRNEQFF.